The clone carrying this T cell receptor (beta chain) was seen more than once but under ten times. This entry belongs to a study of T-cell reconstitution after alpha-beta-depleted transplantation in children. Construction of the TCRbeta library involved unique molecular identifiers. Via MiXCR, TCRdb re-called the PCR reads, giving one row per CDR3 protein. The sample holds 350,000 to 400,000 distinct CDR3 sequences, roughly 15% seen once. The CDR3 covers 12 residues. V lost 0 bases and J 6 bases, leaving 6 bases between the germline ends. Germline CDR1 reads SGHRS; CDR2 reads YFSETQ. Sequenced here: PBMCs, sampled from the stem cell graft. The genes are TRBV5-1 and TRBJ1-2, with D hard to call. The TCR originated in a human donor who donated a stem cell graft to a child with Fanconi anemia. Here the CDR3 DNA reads TGCGCCAGCAGCTTGGCCACGGATGGCTACACCTTC. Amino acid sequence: CASSLATDGYTF.